Following are 14 T cell receptor beta chains from one sample sequenced in a study of shared clonotypes between healthy human individuals. Clones were read by immunoSEQ multiplex PCR, and TCRdb kept only the in-frame ones, dropping some. The repertoire includes over 850,000 clones, around 82% of them detected once, and more than 0.45% sits in the top ten. The specimen was memory CD4+ T cells from PBMCs. The subset denotes: CD45RA-negative fraction. All receptors come from a man younger than 30 in good health. Some clones in this sample may be carry-over from other donors' samples.

The V gene is TRBV11-2, the J gene TRBJ2-2; 11 nucleotides agree with TRBD1. The CDR3 has 17 residues. J was trimmed by 6 bases and V by 6 bases; bases with no gene match: 12. The germline CDR1 and CDR2 sequences are SGHAT and FQNNGV. DNA for the CDR3: TGTGCCAGCAGACCTATCCGGGACAGGGGGATCGCCGGGGAGCTGTTTTTT. This gives the protein CASRPIRDRGIAGELFF.

The chain joins TRBV7-3 to TRBJ2-7; 9 bases line up with TRBD2. Germline assignment: CDR1 SGHTA and CDR2 FQGTGA. V gave up 6 bases and J gave up 2 bases; unmatched junction bases: 17. This CDR3 has 18 amino acids. The CDR3 loop is CASSPLSVKSGRPYEQYF. CDR3 nucleotide sequence: TGTGCCAGCAGTCCCCTGTCGGTTAAAAGCGGGAGGCCCTACGAGCAGTACTTC.

The chain couples TRBV28 to TRBJ2-3; 8 bases fit TRBD1. Germline CDR1 is MDHEN and CDR2 is SYDVKM. Trimming at V came to 3 bases and at J to 3 bases, leaving 14 bases not matched to a gene. The CDR3 sequence is 18 residues long. The CDR3 bases are TGTGCCAGCAGTTTTCCACTGGGAGGACAGGGTGGAACAGATACGCAGTATTTT. It encodes CASSFPLGGQGGTDTQYF.

This chain uses TRBV6-1 with TRBJ2-2; 8 bases are a match to TRBD1. This CDR3 region has 16 residues. Germline V gives CDR1 MNHNS, CDR2 SASEGT. V was pared by 4 bases and J by 4 bases, with 8 bases of the junction left unmatched. CDR3 in DNA: TGTGCCAGCAGTGGTGGACAGGGAGTTCGCACCGGGGAGCTGTTTTTT. Its protein product is CASSGGQGVRTGELFF.

This chain connects TRBV28 to TRBJ2-5; 10 nucleotides align to TRBD1. Germline CDR1 MDHEN, CDR2 SYDVKM. The CDR3 spans 14 residues. Germline trimming cut 6 bases from V and 4 bases from J; bases unmatched to any gene: 5. The CDR3 DNA reads as TGTGCCAGCAGCAAACGACAGGGGGCAGAGACCCAGTACTTC. Protein sequence: CASSKRQGAETQYF.

The rearrangement links TRBV28 to TRBJ1-2; D is undetermined. Trimming removed 4 bases at V and 4 bases at J, with 7 bases between. Per the germline V gene, CDR1 is MDHEN and CDR2 is SYDVKM. CDR3 length: 12 residues. The CDR3 nucleotides are TGTGCCAGCAGTTGGGCGGGCTATGGCTACACCTTC. Translating it yields CASSWAGYGYTF.

The chain couples TRBV27 to TRBJ2-7; 9 nucleotides agree with TRBD1. Per the germline V gene, CDR1 is MNHEY and CDR2 is SMNVEV (reference sequence). Trimming took 6 bases from V and 6 from J; bases not matched to a gene: 12. CDR3 length: 15 amino acids. This chain's CDR3 is CASSSGGQGRSEQYF. The CDR3, as DNA: TGTGCCAGCAGCTCCGGGGGACAGGGCCGGTCCGAGCAGTACTTC.

The chain uses TRBV2 and TRBJ2-5, with 15 nucleotides matching TRBD2. With 5 bases clipped from V and 4 bases from J, the junction kept 5 bases outside the gene matches. The germline V gene encodes CDR1 SNHLY and CDR2 FYNNEI. The CDR3 extends over 16 amino acids. The CDR3 coding sequence is TGTGCCAGCAGTCCGTGGGGACTAGCGGGAGGAGAGACCCAGTACTTC. Translating it yields CASSPWGLAGGETQYF.

This clone was seen only a few times. The V call is TRBV7-2, the J call TRBJ2-7, with 7 positions matching TRBD1. The CDR3 has 17 residues. Trimming cost V 4 bases and J 4 bases; bases outside gene matches: 16. CDR1 is SGHTA, CDR2 FQGNSA, per germline. The CDR3 here is CASSWRGGSGRPYEQYF. Written as DNA, the CDR3 is TGTGCCAGCAGCTGGAGAGGGGGCTCTGGGCGGCCGTACGAGCAGTACTTC.

This clone was observed at least ten times. This chain uses TRBV10-3 with TRBJ2-2; D might be TRBD1 (5 bases). V gave up 3 bases and J gave up 6 bases, with 8 bases separating them. Germline assignment: CDR1 ENHRY and CDR2 SYGVKD. The CDR3 loop spans 13 amino acids. CDR3 DNA: TGTGCCATCAGTGAATTAGGGGCCGGGGAGCTGTTTTTT. Encoded protein: CAISELGAGELFF.

The J gene is TRBJ2-7, the V gene TRBV7-9, with D perhaps matching TRBD2 (6 bases). The CDR3 sequence is 15 residues long. V was trimmed by 4 bases and J by 5 bases, leaving 18 bases between them. Looked up from germline, CDR1 is SEHNR and CDR2 is FQNEAQ (reference sequence). The CDR3 loop reads CASSWIGTPLDEQYF. The CDR3 nucleotides read TGTGCCAGCAGCTGGATCGGGACTCCCCTGGACGAGCAGTACTTC. Filled out from reference TRBV7-9 and TRBJ2-7, the complete variable domain reads DTGVSQNPRHKITKRGQNVTFRCDPISEHNRLYWYRQTLGQGPEFLTYFQNEAQLEKSRLLSDRFSAERPKGSFSTLEIQRTEQGDSAMYLCASSWIGTPLDEQYFGPGTRLTVT.

This clone appeared a few times. The chain employs TRBV4-1 and TRBJ1-1; D is uncertain. The V end lost 7 bases, the J end lost 11 bases, and 32 bases lay between the germline ends. The CDR3 is 17 residues long. Germline lookup yields CDR1 MGHRA and CDR2 YSYEKL. As DNA, the CDR3 is TGCGCCAGCATCCTAAGGGTGGAGGACTCTGATCGGTTTGGGGCTTTCTTT. Protein: CASILRVEDSDRFGAFF.

This clone was recorded a few times. This CDR3 reads CASSSPPGRGSYEQYF. CDR3 nucleotide sequence: TGTGCCAGCAGTTCCCCCCCCGGGCGCGGCTCCTACGAGCAGTACTTC. The chain uses TRBV28 and TRBJ2-7, with D unclear. CDR3 length: 16 residues. Deletions cut 4 bases from V and 0 bases from J, with 16 bases between. Germline V gene sequence: CDR1 MDHEN, CDR2 SYDVKM.

This rearrangement joins TRBV6-1 to TRBJ2-1; D ambiguous. Between the trimmed V and J ends, which lost 6 bases and 4 bases, there was a span of 13 bases. In germline, CDR1 is MNHNS, CDR2 SASEGT. The CDR3 sequence is 14 residues long. The CDR3 sequence is CASSPKIGYNEQFF. In DNA, the CDR3 is TGTGCCAGCAGCCCCAAAATAGGGTACAATGAGCAGTTCTTC.